This entry features one T cell receptor (beta chain) sequence. This clonotype has more than one count but fewer than ten. The antigen it binds to is not known. A junction end diverges from the germline sequence, so it may reflect a read error. The source of the sample is a study of liver allograft versus peripheral blood T cells (dated by TCRdb to 2020 to 2022). In the study overall: In liver transplant recipients, the study looked at T cell receptor repertoires in the peripheral blood and set them against the repertoires found within the transplanted livers. General study outcomes and caveats: T cell receptor repertoires inside liver allografts were reported to be different from the repertoires detected in peripheral blood.

Data came from an Illumina MiSeq. TCRdb took the public reads, trimmed them with fastp at Q25, ran MiXCR for clone calling and kept in-frame beta chains. Here each entry gathers all rows of one CDR3 protein and keeps the most common genes and DNA. This sample has 850 to 1,400 distinct CDR3 sequences in its table, and under 20% of those were observed once. 77% of the sample is in the top ten clones. The germline V gene (reference sequence) supplies CDR1 MNHNY and CDR2 SVGAGI. Reading from cysteine to phenylalanine, the CDR3 counts 16 amino acids. CDR3 DNA only is kept here, 48 bases in frame from base 1.

The sequence derives from a human patient who had a liver transplant. Some T cells present after a transplant may be cells of the graft donor. This receptor chain uses TRBV6-6 and TRBJ1-6, with 8 bases aligning to TRBD1. The encoded CDR3 is CASSRDRGRYNSPLHF. The sequence in DNA is TGCGCCAGCAGTCGAGACAGGGGTCGATATAATTCACCCCTCCACTTT.